These 29 T cell receptor beta chains came from one sample sequenced in a study of T cells in Graves' hyperthyroidism and ophthalmopathy. The investigators amplified TCR beta CDR3 regions from RNA transcripts. Researchers ran a first-round RT-PCR on the TCR CDR3 using the HTBI primer set. TCRdb used MiXCR to reprocess the multiplex PCR reads, holding one entry per CDR3 protein. The top ten clones hold roughly 11% of a sample with about 380,000 distinct CDR3 sequences, approximately 15% of them seen once. Sequencing was performed on blood. The receptors were gathered from a woman aged 60 to 75 with Graves' hyperthyroidism.

This clonotype was seen at least ten times. The chain couples TRBV20-1 to TRBJ2-5, with 12 bases fitting TRBD2. CDR3 length: 13 amino acids. V shed 5 bases, J shed 2 bases, and the junction held 0 bases outside the gene matches. CDR1 DFQATT and CDR2 SNEGSKA come from the germline V gene (reference sequence). The CDR3 region has the DNA TGCAGTGCTCTAGCGGGAGGGCAAGAGACCCAGTACTTC. Amino acid sequence: CSALAGGQETQYF.

This clonotype was detected ten times or more. The junction shows a germline mismatch at one end, possibly a read error. The rearrangement joins TRBV6-1 to TRBJ2-3; D call uncertain. CDR3 length equals 12 residues. Germline lookup yields CDR1 MNHNS and CDR2 SASEGT. CDR3 DNA sequence: TGTACCAGCAGTAGAAACAGAGATACGCAGTATTTT. Its translation: CTSSRNRDTQYF.

This clonotype appeared a few times. V is TRBV9 and J is TRBJ1-6; D ambiguous. Trimming took 7 bases from V and 5 from J, leaving 19 bases between them. The CDR3 contains 16 residues. Looked up from germline, CDR1 is SGDLS and CDR2 is YYNGEE. The CDR3 DNA reads TGTGCCAGCGAGGAGGGCGAAGGGAGGGATAATTCACCCCTCCACTTT. Protein: CASEEGEGRDNSPLHF.

This clonotype was recorded many times. V and J are TRBV12-3 or TRBV12-4 and TRBJ2-7, with 9 bases fitting TRBD1. The CDR3 loop spans 15 amino acids. Trimming cost V 6 bases and J 0 bases; bases outside gene matches: 6. CDR3: CASSPETGGSYEQYF. The CDR3 DNA sequence: TGTGCCAGCAGCCCTGAGACAGGGGGCTCCTACGAGCAGTACTTC.

The V gene is TRBV5-1, the J gene TRBJ1-2; D gene uncertain. There are 13 residues in the CDR3. The V gene lost 0 bases and the J gene lost 5 bases, with 8 bases spanning the gap. Germline V lookup: CDR1 SGHRS, CDR2 YFSETQ. The CDR3 reads CASSLGPEYGYTF. CDR3 coding DNA: TGCGCCAGCAGCTTGGGTCCGGAGTATGGCTACACCTTC.

This clonotype was counted at least ten times. The CDR3 bases are TGTGCCAGCAGCGTGGCAGGGGGCTTCTTTGAGCAGTTCTTC. Protein: CASSVAGGFFEQFF. The V gene is TRBV28, the J gene TRBJ2-1; 8 bases agree with TRBD1. The CDR3 is 14 amino acids. V dropped 6 bases and J dropped 9; count of bases not matched to a gene: 10. Germline loops: CDR1 MDHEN, CDR2 SYDVKM. The complete variable domain, with remaining parts taken from reference TRBV28 and TRBJ2-1, reads DVKVTQSSRYLVKRTGEKVFLECVQDMDHENMFWYRQDPGLGLRLIYFSYDVKMKEKGDIPEGYSVSREKKERFSLILESASTNQTSMYLCASSVAGGFFEQFFGPGTRLTVL.

CDR3 coding DNA: TGCGCCAGCAGTGGTACCGACCGCAGGCCCCAGCATTTT. Protein sequence: CASSGTDRRPQHF. This chain links TRBV10-1 with TRBJ1-5; D unresolved. V was trimmed by 4 bases and J by 9 bases, leaving 13 bases between them. The CDR3 is 13 residues long. CDR1 and CDR2 (germline): WNHNN, SYGVQD (reference sequence).

The rearrangement uses TRBV20-1 and TRBJ1-5, with 10 positions matching TRBD1. The CDR3 runs 14 residues. CDR1 is DFQATT and CDR2 is SNEGSKA in the germline V gene (reference sequence). V lost 4 bases to trimming and J lost 6 bases; unmatched junction nucleotides: 6. The CDR3 nucleotides are TGCAGTGCTACGGGACAGGGGCCGGGTCAGCCCCAGCATTTT. It is translated as CSATGQGPGQPQHF.

Here the CDR3 reads CAIKRTTEGPDTQYF. CDR3 sequence (DNA): TGTGCCATCAAGAGGACCACGGAGGGCCCAGATACGCAGTATTTT. The V call is TRBV10-3, the J call TRBJ2-3, with D possibly TRBD2 on 6 matching bases. The CDR3 length is 15 residues. The V gene lost 7 bases and the J gene lost 4 bases, with 18 bases spanning the gap. The germline V gene encodes CDR1 ENHRY and CDR2 SYGVKD.

This clonotype was found many times. The CDR3 DNA sequence: TGTGCCAGCAGTTTAGGGTATGGCTACACCTTC. Its protein is CASSLGYGYTF. This chain joins TRBV12-3 or TRBV12-4 and TRBJ1-2; the D is unclear. CDR3 length equals 11 residues. V was trimmed by 1 base and J by 5 bases, leaving 2 bases between them.

In this sample, this clonotype turned up many times. The V call is TRBV11-3, the J call TRBJ2-4, with TRBD2 identical over 7 bases. V lost 1 base and J lost 0; bases outside the gene matches: 12. Germline V gives CDR1 SGHNT, CDR2 YENEEA. This CDR3 is 19 amino acids long. Here the CDR3 DNA reads TGTGCCAGCAGCTTAGGTATAGTTGGCGGGAGCCCAGCCAAAAACATTCAGTACTTC. Protein product: CASSLGIVGGSPAKNIQYF.

The table lists this clonotype with many counts. This chain links TRBV24-1 with TRBJ1-5; tentative D call: TRBD1 (6 bases). Germline CDR1 and CDR2: KGHDR and SFDVKD. The CDR3 has 15 residues. The germline V and J ends were trimmed by 2 bases and 4 bases, with 11 bases remaining between them. Here the CDR3 DNA reads TGTGCCACCAGTGATTCTTGGGGGCAGAATCAGCCCCAGCATTTT. Amino acids: CATSDSWGQNQPQHF.

V usage is TRBV4-1 and J usage is TRBJ1-4; no definite D call. From germline, CDR1 is MGHRA and CDR2 YSYEKL. V lost 4 bases, J lost 7 bases, and 16 bases lay in between. The CDR3 totals 15 residues. The CDR3 sequence is CASSPKTRPSEKLFF. The CDR3 DNA is TGCGCCAGCAGCCCGAAGACAAGGCCTAGTGAAAAACTGTTTTTT.

The J gene is TRBJ1-3, the V gene TRBV13; a possible D gene is TRBD1 (5 bases). Trimming left V 5 bases short and J 3 bases short, with 14 bases between. Germline V CDR1 and CDR2: PRHDT, FYEKMQ (reference sequence). CDR3 length equals 15 residues. The CDR3 region is CASSRGRPSGNTIYF. CDR3 nucleotides: TGTGCCAGCAGCCGGGGACGACCCAGTGGAAACACCATATATTTT. The variable domain in full, completed from reference TRBV13 and TRBJ1-3, reads AAGVIQSPRHLIKEKRETATLKCYPIPRHDTVYWYQQGPGQDPQFLISFYEKMQSDKGSIPDRFSAQQFSDYHSELNMSSLELGDSALYFCASSRGRPSGNTIYFGEGSWLTVV.

This clonotype appeared many times. The chain employs TRBV6-1 and TRBJ2-1; D uncertain. Trimming removed 4 bases from V and 7 bases from J, with 11 bases in between. CDR1 and CDR2 from the germline V gene are MNHNS and SASEGT. The CDR3 sequence is 13 residues long. The CDR3 DNA is TGTGCCAGCAGTGGGGCCGGGCGGAATGAGCAGTTCTTC. Amino acid sequence: CASSGAGRNEQFF.

This chain joins TRBV29-1 and TRBJ2-7; possible D gene TRBD2, 6 bases. Trimming took 6 bases from V and 6 from J, leaving 18 bases between them. Germline lookup yields CDR1 SQVTM and CDR2 ANQGSEA. CDR3 length equals 13 residues. The CDR3 DNA sequence: TGCAGCGTCCGATCCGCGGGGTACTCCGAGCAGTACTTC. This translates into CSVRSAGYSEQYF.

There are many counts of this clonotype. This chain joins TRBV10-3 and TRBJ2-2; a weak D match, TRBD2 (6 bases). CDR1 ENHRY and CDR2 SYGVKD come from the germline V gene. This CDR3 is 14 amino acids long. Trimming cost V 2 bases and J 5 bases, with 9 bases left between them. The CDR3 region has the DNA TGTGCCATCAGTGAGCGCGGGATAACCGGGGAGCTGTTTTTT. Protein product: CAISERGITGELFF.

The chain employs TRBV4-1 and TRBJ1-2, with no clear D. V lost 0 bases and J 3 bases, leaving 8 bases between the germline ends. The CDR3 totals 14 residues. Looked up from germline, CDR1 is MGHRA and CDR2 is YSYEKL. The chain's CDR3 is CASSQDRGDYGYTF. In DNA, the CDR3 is TGCGCCAGCAGCCAAGATCGGGGAGACTATGGCTACACCTTC.

This clonotype has at least ten counts. The chain employs TRBV7-9 and TRBJ2-5; 9 positions match TRBD1. V shed 1 base, J shed 5 bases, and the junction held 5 bases outside the gene matches. This CDR3 region has 15 residues. Germline V CDR1 and CDR2: SEHNR, FQNEAQ (reference sequence). CDR3 coding DNA: TGTGCCAGCAGCTTAGGGGACAGGGTAATGGAGACCCAGTACTTC. It codes for CASSLGDRVMETQYF.

This clonotype has at least ten counts. The rearrangement joins TRBV27 to TRBJ1-5, with 7 bases fitting TRBD1. The CDR3 has 13 residues. Looked up from germline, CDR1 is MNHEY and CDR2 is SMNVEV (reference sequence). After removal of 5 bases from V and 6 bases from J, the junction contained 4 bases not matched to a gene. CDR3 sequence reads: CASSIHRGQPQHF. The CDR3 DNA reads as TGTGCCAGCAGTATCCACAGGGGTCAGCCCCAGCATTTT.

This clonotype was counted only a few times. V is TRBV18 and J is TRBJ2-2; 8 nucleotides agree with TRBD2. This CDR3 comprises 16 residues. The germline gives CDR1 KGHSH, CDR2 LQKENI. The J segment lost 0 bases and the V segment lost 0 bases, leaving 0 bases of the junction unmatched. CDR3 nucleotide sequence: TGTGCCAGCTCACCACCGGGACTAGCGAACACCGGGGAGCTGTTTTTT. Residues: CASSPPGLANTGELFF.

This clonotype has more than one count but fewer than ten. The rearrangement joins TRBV29-1 to TRBJ2-1, with TRBD1 matching over 8 bases. Germline V gives CDR1 SQVTM, CDR2 ANQGSEA. Trimming cost V 7 bases and J 1 base; bases outside gene matches: 0. The CDR3 is 12 amino acids. CDR3 sequence: CSGQGSYNEQFF. The CDR3, as DNA: TGCAGCGGACAGGGGTCCTACAATGAGCAGTTCTTC.

This chain uses TRBV6-1 with TRBJ1-5; D not resolved. The ends were cut back, 2 bases at V and 12 bases at J, with 8 bases in the middle. Germline CDR1 reads MNHNS; CDR2 reads SASEGT. The CDR3 covers 11 residues. CDR3 loop: CASSEWVGQHF. The CDR3 DNA reads as TGTGCCAGCAGTGAATGGGTGGGCCAGCATTTT.

This clonotype was detected ten times or more. The chain combines TRBV11-1 with TRBJ2-5, with a tentative D call TRBD2 (5 bases). V shed 4 bases and J shed 0 bases, with 12 bases lying between them. There are 15 residues in the CDR3. Germline assignment: CDR1 SGHAT and CDR2 FQDESV (reference sequence). As DNA, the CDR3 is TGTGCCAGCAGCTCGACCGGGAAGTACCAAGAGACCCAGTACTTC. Translating gives CASSSTGKYQETQYF.

The sample holds many counts of this clonotype. The V call is TRBV20-1, the J call TRBJ2-1; D is perhaps TRBD2 (6 bases). V was cut by 0 bases and J by 0 bases, with 15 bases left in between. The germline V gene encodes CDR1 DFQATT and CDR2 SNEGSKA (reference sequence). The CDR3 spans 17 residues. CDR3 loop: CSARDGAGLSSYNEQFF. Written as DNA, the CDR3 is TGCAGTGCTAGAGATGGAGCGGGCCTCTCCTCCTACAATGAGCAGTTCTTC.

The gene calls are TRBV30 and TRBJ2-1; D is undetermined. Germline CDR1 is GTSNPN and CDR2 is SVGIG (reference sequence). The CDR3 covers 11 residues. V lost 2 bases and J lost 6, with 5 bases in between. The CDR3 region has the DNA TGTGCCTGGAGTAACAGCAATGAGCAGTTCTTC. It is translated as CAWSNSNEQFF.

At least ten counts were recorded for this clonotype. The J gene is TRBJ2-7, the V gene TRBV10-1; 13 positions match TRBD2. The CDR3 has 15 residues. From germline, CDR1 is WNHNN and CDR2 SYGVQD (reference sequence). Losses at the gene ends were 1 base for V and 6 bases for J; bases not matched to a gene: 3. This CDR3 reads CASSEYGLAGVEQYF. DNA for the CDR3: TGCGCCAGCAGTGAGTATGGACTAGCGGGAGTCGAGCAGTACTTC.

This clonotype was seen more than once but under ten times. The rearrangement links TRBV19 to TRBJ2-7; 9 nucleotides agree with TRBD2. From germline, CDR1 is LNHDA and CDR2 SQIVND (reference sequence). The length of the CDR3 is 17 residues. Unmatched junction bases numbered 15, after V lost 7 bases and J lost 2 bases. The CDR3 nucleotides read TGTGCCAGTACCGGAATGGGAGGTAGCGGGAGAGCCTACGAGCAGTACTTC. Residues: CASTGMGGSGRAYEQYF.

The chain employs TRBV9 and TRBJ2-3, with D uncertain. CDR3 length: 14 amino acids. Germline assignment: CDR1 SGDLS and CDR2 YYNGEE. V lost 3 bases and J lost 0, with 8 bases in between. CDR3 sequence reads: CASSDTLSTDTQYF. CDR3 in DNA: TGTGCCAGCAGCGACACCCTTAGCACAGATACGCAGTATTTT.